This T cell receptor beta chain came from a study of blood T cell repertoires in COVID-19. V shed 3 bases and J 0 bases; nucleotides not matched to a gene: 2. Germline CDR1 ENHRY, CDR2 SYGVKD. The CDR3 loop spans 15 amino acids. Only in-frame clones appear in the TCRdb table, and some are missing; sequencing was by immunoSEQ multiplex PCR. Among about 69,000 clones, 85% to 90% were seen once, and the ten largest hold around 4.9%. The rearrangement uses TRBV10-3 and TRBJ2-1; 7 bases map to TRBD1. The sample taken for sequencing was peripheral blood. This clonotype originated in a woman between 50 and 59 years old with active COVID-19. The DNA for the CDR3 is TGTGCCATCAGTGACTGGGACAGCTCCTACAATGAGCAGTTCTTC. It yields the protein CAISDWDSSYNEQFF.